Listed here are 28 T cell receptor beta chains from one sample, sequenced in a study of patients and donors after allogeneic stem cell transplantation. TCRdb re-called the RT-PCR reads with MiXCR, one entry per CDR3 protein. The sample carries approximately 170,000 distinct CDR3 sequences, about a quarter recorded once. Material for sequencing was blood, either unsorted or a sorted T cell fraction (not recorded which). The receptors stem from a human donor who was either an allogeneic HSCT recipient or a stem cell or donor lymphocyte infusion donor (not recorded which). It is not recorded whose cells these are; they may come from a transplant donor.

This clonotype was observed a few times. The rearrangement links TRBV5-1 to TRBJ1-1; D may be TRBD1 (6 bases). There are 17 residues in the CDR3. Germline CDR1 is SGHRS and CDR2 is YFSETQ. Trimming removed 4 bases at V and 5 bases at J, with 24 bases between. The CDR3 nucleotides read TGCGCCAGCAGCCCGAATGCCGGGACACCTATGGGGACTGAAGCTTTCTTT. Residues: CASSPNAGTPMGTEAFF. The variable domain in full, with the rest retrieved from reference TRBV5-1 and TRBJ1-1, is KAGVTQTPRYLIKTRGQQVTLSCSPISGHRSVSWYQQTPGQGLQFLFEYFSETQRNKGNFPGRFSGRQFSNSRSEMNVSTLELGDSALYLCASSPNAGTPMGTEAFFGQGTRLTVV.

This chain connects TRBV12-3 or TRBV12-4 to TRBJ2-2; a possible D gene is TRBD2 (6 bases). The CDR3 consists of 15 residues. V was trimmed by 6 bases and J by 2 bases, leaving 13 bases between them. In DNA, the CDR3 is TGTGCCAGCAGCCGCCTCGGGGGTAACACCGGGGAGCTGTTTTTT. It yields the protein CASSRLGGNTGELFF.

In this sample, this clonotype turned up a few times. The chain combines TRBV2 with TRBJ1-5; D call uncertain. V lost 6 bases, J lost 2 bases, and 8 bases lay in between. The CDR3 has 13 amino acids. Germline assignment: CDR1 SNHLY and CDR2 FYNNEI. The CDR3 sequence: CASSGVGNQPQHF. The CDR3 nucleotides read TGTGCCAGCAGCGGGGTAGGCAATCAGCCCCAGCATTTT.

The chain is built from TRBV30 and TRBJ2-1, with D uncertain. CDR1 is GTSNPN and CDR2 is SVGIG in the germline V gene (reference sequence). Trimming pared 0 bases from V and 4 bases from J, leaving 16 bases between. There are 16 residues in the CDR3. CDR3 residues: CAWSVSHQALYNEQFF. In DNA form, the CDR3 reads TGTGCCTGGAGTGTATCCCACCAGGCATTGTACAATGAGCAGTTCTTC. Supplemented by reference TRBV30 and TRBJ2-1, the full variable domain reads SQTIHQWPATLVQPVGSPLSLECTVEGTSNPNLYWYRQAAGRGLQLLFYSVGIGQISSEVPQNLSASRPQDRQFILSSKKLLLSDSGFYLCAWSVSHQALYNEQFFGPGTRLTVL.

Here the CDR3 DNA reads TGTGCCAGCAGTAGACTCTCAGGACAGGGGAACACCGGGGAGCTGTTTTTT. It specifies CASSRLSGQGNTGELFF. V and J are TRBV6-5 and TRBJ2-2, with TRBD1 matching over 8 bases. Trimming at V came to 5 bases and at J to 1 base, leaving 9 bases not matched to a gene. Germline CDR1 and CDR2: MNHEY and SVGAGI. This CDR3 has 17 residues.

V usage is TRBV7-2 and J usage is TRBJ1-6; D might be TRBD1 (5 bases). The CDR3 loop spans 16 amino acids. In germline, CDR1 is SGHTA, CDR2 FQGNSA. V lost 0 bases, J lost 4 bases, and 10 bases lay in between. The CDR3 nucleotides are TGTGCCAGCAGCTTAGCGGGGCTCGAGTATAATTCACCCCTCCACTTT. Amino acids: CASSLAGLEYNSPLHF.

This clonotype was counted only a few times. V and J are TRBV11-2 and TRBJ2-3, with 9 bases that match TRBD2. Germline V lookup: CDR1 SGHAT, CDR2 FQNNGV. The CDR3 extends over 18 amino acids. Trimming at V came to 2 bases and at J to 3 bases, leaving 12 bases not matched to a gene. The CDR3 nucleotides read TGTGCCAGCAGCTTATTTTGGTTTAGGGCGGGAGGGACAGATACGCAGTATTTT. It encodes CASSLFWFRAGGTDTQYF.

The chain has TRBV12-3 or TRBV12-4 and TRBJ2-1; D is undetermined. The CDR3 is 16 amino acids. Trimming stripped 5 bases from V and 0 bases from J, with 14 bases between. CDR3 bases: TGTGCCAGCAGTCCTGTTGAGACCGGCTCCTACAATGAGCAGTTCTTC. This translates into CASSPVETGSYNEQFF.

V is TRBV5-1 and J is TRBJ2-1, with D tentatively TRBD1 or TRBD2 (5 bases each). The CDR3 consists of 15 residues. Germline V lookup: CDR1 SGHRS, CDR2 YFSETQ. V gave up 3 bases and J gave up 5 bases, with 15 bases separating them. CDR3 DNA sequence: TGCGCCAGCAGCTCGGGACCATACTCAAACAATGAGCAGTTCTTC. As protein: CASSSGPYSNNEQFF.

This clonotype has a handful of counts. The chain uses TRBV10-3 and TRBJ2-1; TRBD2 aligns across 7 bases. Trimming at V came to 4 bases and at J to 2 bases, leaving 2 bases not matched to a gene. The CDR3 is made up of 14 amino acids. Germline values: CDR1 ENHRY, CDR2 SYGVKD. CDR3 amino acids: CAISASGPYNEQFF. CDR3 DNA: TGTGCCATCAGTGCTAGCGGACCCTACAATGAGCAGTTCTTC.

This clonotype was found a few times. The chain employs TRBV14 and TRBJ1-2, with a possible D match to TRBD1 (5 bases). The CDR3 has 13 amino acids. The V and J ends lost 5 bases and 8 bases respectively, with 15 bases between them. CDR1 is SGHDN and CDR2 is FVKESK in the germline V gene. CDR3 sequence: CASSIPQGEGYTF. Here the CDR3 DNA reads TGTGCCAGCAGCATCCCGCAGGGAGAAGGCTACACCTTC.

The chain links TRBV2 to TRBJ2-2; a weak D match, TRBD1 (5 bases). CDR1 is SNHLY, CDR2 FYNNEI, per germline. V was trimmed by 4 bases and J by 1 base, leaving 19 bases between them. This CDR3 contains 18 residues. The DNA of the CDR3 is TGTGCCAGCAGTGGTCATACAGGCTCCAATGTGAACACCGGGGAGCTGTTTTTT. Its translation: CASSGHTGSNVNTGELFF.

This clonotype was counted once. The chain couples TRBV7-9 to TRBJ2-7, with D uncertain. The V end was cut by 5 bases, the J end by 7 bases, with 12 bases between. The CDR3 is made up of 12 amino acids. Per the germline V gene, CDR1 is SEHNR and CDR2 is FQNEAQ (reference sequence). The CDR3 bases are TGTGCCAGCAGCATCCTCCCTCAGGAGCAGTACTTC. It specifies CASSILPQEQYF.

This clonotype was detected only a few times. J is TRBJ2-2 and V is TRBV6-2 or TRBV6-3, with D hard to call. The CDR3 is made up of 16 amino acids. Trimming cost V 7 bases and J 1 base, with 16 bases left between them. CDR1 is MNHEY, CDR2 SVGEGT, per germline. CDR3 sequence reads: CASTLKRPVNTGELFF. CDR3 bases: TGTGCCAGCACTTTAAAACGGCCAGTGAACACCGGGGAGCTGTTTTTT.

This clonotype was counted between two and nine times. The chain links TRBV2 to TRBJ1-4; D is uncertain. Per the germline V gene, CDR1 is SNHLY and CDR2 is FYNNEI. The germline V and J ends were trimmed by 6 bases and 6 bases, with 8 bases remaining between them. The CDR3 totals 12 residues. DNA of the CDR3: TGTGCCAGCAGGGGAGCCTATGAAAAACTGTTTTTT. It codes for CASRGAYEKLFF.

CDR3 nucleotide sequence: TGTGCCAGCAGCCTCGGACCCATGAACACTGAAGCTTTCTTT. This translates into CASSLGPMNTEAFF. This chain uses TRBV12-3 or TRBV12-4 with TRBJ1-1; unclear D gene. CDR3 length equals 14 residues. V was trimmed by 6 bases and J by 0 bases, leaving 11 bases between them.

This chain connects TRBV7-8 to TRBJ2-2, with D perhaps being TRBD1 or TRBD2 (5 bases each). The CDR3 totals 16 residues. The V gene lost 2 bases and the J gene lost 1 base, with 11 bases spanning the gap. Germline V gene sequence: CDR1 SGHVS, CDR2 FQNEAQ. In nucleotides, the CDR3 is TGTGCCAGCAGCTTACGAGGGGATCTGAACACCGGGGAGCTGTTTTTT. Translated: CASSLRGDLNTGELFF. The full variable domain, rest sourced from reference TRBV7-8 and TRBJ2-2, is GAGVSQSPRYKVAKRGQDVALRCDPISGHVSLFWYQQALGQGPEFLTYFQNEAQLDKSGLPSDRFFAERPEGSVSTLKIQRTQQEDSAVYLCASSLRGDLNTGELFFGEGSRLTVL.

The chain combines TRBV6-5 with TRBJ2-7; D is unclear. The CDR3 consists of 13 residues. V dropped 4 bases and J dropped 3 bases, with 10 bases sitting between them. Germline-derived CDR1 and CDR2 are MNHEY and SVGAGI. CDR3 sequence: CASSLVLNYEQYF. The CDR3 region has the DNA TGTGCCAGCAGTTTGGTCCTAAACTACGAGCAGTACTTC.

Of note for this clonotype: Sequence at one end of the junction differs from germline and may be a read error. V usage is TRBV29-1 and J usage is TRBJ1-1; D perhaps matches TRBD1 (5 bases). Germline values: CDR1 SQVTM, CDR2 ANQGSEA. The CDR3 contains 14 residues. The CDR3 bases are TGCAGCGCAATCTCCGACAGCATGAACATTGAAGCTTTCTTT. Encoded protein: CSAISDSMNIEAFF. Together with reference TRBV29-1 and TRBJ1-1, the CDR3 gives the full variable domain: SAVISQKPSRDICQRGTSLTIQCQVDSQVTMMFWYRQQPGQSLTLIATANQGSEATYESGFVIDKFPISRPNLTFSTLTVSNMSPEDSSIYLCSAISDSMNIEAFFGQGTRLTVV.

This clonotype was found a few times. CDR3 amino acids: CSARDWDRGLGTNEKLFF. The CDR3 nucleotides read TGCAGTGCTAGAGATTGGGACAGGGGATTGGGCACTAATGAAAAACTGTTTTTT. The rearrangement uses TRBV20-1 and TRBJ1-4; 10 bases are shared with TRBD1. Germline V CDR1 and CDR2: DFQATT, SNEGSKA (reference sequence). The CDR3 consists of 18 residues. V lost 0 bases, J lost 2 bases, and 9 bases stayed unmatched.

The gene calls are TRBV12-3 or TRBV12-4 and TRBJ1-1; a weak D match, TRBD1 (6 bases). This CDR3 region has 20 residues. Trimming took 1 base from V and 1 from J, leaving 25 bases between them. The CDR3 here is CASSLVPLGAAGGQNTEAFF. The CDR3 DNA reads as TGTGCCAGCAGTTTAGTACCTTTGGGGGCAGCCGGGGGTCAGAACACTGAAGCTTTCTTT.

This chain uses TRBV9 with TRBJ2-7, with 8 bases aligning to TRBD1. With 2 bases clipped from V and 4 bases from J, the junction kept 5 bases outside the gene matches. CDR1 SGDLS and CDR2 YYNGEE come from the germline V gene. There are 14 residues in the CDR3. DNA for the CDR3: TGTGCCAGCAGCGTGTCGGGACAGGATTACGAGCAGTACTTC. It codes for CASSVSGQDYEQYF.

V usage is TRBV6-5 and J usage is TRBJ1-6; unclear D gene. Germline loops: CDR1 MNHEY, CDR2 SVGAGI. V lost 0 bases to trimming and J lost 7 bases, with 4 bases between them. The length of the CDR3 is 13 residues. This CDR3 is CASSYSENSPLHF. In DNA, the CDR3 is TGTGCCAGCAGTTACTCCGAAAATTCACCCCTCCACTTT.

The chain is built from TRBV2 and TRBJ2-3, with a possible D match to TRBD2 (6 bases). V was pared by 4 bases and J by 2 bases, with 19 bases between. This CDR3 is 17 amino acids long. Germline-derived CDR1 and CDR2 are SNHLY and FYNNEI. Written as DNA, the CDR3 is TGTGCCAGCAGTGTTAAGGGCCCCGGGAGTATCACAGATACGCAGTATTTT. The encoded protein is CASSVKGPGSITDTQYF.

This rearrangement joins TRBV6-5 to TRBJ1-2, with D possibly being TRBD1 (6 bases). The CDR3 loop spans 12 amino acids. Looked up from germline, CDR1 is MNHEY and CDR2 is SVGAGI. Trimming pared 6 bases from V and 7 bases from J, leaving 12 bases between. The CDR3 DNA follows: TGTGCCAGCAGGACGTTGGACAGTGGCTACACCTTC. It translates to CASRTLDSGYTF.

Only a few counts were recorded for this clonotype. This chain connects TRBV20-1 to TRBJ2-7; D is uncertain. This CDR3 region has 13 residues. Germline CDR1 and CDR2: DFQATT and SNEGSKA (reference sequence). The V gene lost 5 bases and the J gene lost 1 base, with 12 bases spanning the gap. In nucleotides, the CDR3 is TGCAGTGCTCCTAACCTAGGATCCTACGAGCAGTACTTC. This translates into CSAPNLGSYEQYF.

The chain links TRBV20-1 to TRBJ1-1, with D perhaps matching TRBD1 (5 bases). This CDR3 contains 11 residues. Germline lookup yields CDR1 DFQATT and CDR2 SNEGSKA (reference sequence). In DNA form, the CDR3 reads TGCAGAGCGGACAAGAACACTGAAGCTTTCTTT. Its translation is CRADKNTEAFF.

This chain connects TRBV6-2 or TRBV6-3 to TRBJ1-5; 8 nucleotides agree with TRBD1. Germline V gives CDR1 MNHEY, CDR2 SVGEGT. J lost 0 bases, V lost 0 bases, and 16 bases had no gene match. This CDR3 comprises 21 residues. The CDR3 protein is CASSYSSLWDRRLYSNQPQHF. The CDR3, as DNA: TGTGCCAGCAGTTACTCGAGCTTATGGGACAGGCGCCTTTATAGCAATCAGCCCCAGCATTTT.